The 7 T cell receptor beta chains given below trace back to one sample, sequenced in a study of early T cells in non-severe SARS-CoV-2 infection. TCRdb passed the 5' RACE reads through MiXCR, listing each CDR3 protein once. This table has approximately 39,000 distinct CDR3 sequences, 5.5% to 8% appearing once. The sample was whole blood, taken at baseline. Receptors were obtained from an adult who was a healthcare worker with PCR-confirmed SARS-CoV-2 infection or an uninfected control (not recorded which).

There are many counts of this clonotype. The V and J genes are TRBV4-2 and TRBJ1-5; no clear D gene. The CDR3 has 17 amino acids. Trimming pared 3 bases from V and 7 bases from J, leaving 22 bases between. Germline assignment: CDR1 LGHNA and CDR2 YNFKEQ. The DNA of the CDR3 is TGTGCCAGCAGCCAGACCTTCTCCGAGCTACAAGGACAGCCCCAGCATTTT. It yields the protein CASSQTFSELQGQPQHF.

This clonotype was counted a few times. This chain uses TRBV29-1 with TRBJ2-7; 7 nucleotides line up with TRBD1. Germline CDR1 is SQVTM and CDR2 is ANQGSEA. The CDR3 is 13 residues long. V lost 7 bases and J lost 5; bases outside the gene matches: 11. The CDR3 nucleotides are TGCAGCGCCTTAAAACAGGGGTTAAACGAGCAGTACTTC. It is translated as CSALKQGLNEQYF.

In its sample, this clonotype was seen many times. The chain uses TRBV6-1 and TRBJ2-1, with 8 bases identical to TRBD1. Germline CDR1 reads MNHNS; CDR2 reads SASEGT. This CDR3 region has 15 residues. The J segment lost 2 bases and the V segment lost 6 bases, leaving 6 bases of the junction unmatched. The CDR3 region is CASSPGQETYNEQFF. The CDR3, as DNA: TGTGCCAGCAGCCCGGGACAGGAAACCTACAATGAGCAGTTCTTC.

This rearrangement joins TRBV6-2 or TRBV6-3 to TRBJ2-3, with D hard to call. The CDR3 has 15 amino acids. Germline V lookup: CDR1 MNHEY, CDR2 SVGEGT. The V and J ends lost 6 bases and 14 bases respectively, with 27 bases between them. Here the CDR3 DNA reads TGTGCCAGCAGGCAGCTCTCCAGTTCGGTAGAAGTTGCGTATTTT. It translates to CASRQLSSSVEVAYF.

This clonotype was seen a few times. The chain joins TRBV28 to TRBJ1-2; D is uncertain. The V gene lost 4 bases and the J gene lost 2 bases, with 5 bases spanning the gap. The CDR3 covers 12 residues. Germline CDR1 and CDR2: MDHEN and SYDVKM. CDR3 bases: TGTGCCAGCAGTTATATGAACTATGGCTACACCTTC. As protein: CASSYMNYGYTF.

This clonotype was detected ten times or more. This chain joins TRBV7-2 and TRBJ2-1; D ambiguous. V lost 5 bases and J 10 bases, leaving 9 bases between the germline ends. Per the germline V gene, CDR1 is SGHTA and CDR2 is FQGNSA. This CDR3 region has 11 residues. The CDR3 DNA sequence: TGTGCCAGCAGCGCCCAACTAGAGCAGTTCTTC. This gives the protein CASSAQLEQFF.

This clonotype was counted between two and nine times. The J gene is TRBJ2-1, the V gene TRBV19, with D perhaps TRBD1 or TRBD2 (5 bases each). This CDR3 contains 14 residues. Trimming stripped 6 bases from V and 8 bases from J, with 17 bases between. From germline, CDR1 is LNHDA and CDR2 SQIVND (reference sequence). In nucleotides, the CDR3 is TGTGCCAGTAGCACCTGGGACCGATCCGATGAGCAGTTCTTC. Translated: CASSTWDRSDEQFF.